This TCR beta chain comes out of a study of graft-versus-host responses after intestinal transplantation. Study in general: Every one of the recipients received anti-thymocyte globulin induction and afterwards took tacrolimus and steroids for around 3 years. Whole-study results and caveats: Recipient bone marrow held GvH clones, some seen earlier in ileum or blood. Researchers found peak circulating GvH clone levels linked to early post-transplant HvG declines.

The germline V and J ends were trimmed by 1 base and 1 base, with 9 bases remaining between them. CDR3 size: 14 residues. CDR1 and CDR2 from the germline V gene are SGDLS and YYNGEE. With respect to this clone: Its specificity is unknown.

Profiled with immunoSEQ multiplex PCR; TCRdb holds only in-frame clones, not every one. The table has about 57,000 clones, around 90% seen once. The chain uses TRBV9 and TRBJ2-7; D is perhaps TRBD2 (5 bases). The sample in question was PBMCs, obtained 26 days after transplant. This receptor was obtained from a human patient who received an intestinal transplant, so some T cells may come from the graft donor. The DNA for the CDR3 is TGTGCCAGCAGCGTATTTGGGGAGTCCTACGAGCAGTACTTC. It translates to CASSVFGESYEQYF.